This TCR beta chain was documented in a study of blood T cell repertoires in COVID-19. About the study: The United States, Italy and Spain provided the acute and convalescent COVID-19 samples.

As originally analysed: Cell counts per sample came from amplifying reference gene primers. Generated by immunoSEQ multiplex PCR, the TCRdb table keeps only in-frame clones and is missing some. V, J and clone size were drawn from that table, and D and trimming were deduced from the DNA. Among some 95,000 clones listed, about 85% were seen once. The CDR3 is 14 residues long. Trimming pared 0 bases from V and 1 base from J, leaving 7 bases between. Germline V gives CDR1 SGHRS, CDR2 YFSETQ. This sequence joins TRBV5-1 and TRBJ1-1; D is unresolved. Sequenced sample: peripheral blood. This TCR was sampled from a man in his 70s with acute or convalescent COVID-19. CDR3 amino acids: CASSLAAANTEAFF. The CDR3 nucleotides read TGCGCCAGCAGCTTGGCCGCGGCGAACACTGAAGCTTTCTTT.